Presented here are 27 T cell receptor beta chains from one specimen sequenced in a study of vaccination effects on CD4 cells after COVID-19. TCRdb keeps only in-frame clones here, not all; method: immunoSEQ multiplex PCR. There are about 45,000 clones in the sample; roughly two thirds occur only once, and roughly 30% lies in the top ten. Viral peptide pools were used in the ViraFEST assay to expand antigen-specific CD4+ T cells, and sequencing came afterward. Researchers isolated CD4+ T cells once less than 13 days of culture had elapsed. The infection with SARS-CoV-2 (confirmed by PCR) occurred in this person between March and December 2020. Their antigens remain unidentified. The source material was CD4+ T cells from PBMCs cultured with a peptide pool, sampled before COVID-19 vaccination. The receptor source for this set is a human donor who had a prior SARS-CoV-2 infection.

V usage is TRBV11-3 and J usage is TRBJ2-1; possible D gene TRBD1, 5 bases. Looked up from germline, CDR1 is SGHNT and CDR2 is YENEEA. V lost 5 bases, J lost 7 bases, and 15 bases lay in between. The CDR3 has 14 amino acids. CDR3 DNA sequence: TGTGCCAGCAGCCTTCGGACAACTACAAATGAGCAGTTCTTC. Encoded protein: CASSLRTTTNEQFF.

This chain connects TRBV30 to TRBJ2-7; D is possibly TRBD1 (5 bases). The CDR3 has 15 amino acids. Germline values: CDR1 GTSNPN, CDR2 SVGIG (reference sequence). Trimming stripped 2 bases from V and 2 bases from J, with 16 bases between. In DNA, the CDR3 is TGTGCCTGGAGTCCTCTAGGCAGGGCGACCTACGAGCAGTACTTC. Translating gives CAWSPLGRATYEQYF.

The chain combines TRBV15 with TRBJ2-5; D is perhaps TRBD1 (5 bases). The CDR3 has 13 amino acids. V lost 8 bases and J 2 bases, leaving 12 bases between the germline ends. Germline V lookup: CDR1 LNHNV, CDR2 YYDKDF (reference sequence). CDR3 sequence: CATSRQYQETQYF. The CDR3, as DNA: TGTGCCACCTCAAGACAGTATCAAGAGACCCAGTACTTC. Combining the CDR3 with reference TRBV15 and TRBJ2-5 gives the whole variable domain DAMVIQNPRYQVTQFGKPVTLSCSQTLNHNVMYWYQQKSSQAPKLLFHYYDKDFNNEADTPDNFQSRRPNTSFCFLDIRSPGLGDTAMYLCATSRQYQETQYFGPGTRLLVL.

The chain links TRBV18 to TRBJ1-5; a weak D match, TRBD1 (6 bases). CDR3 length: 16 residues. The V gene's germline CDR1 is KGHSH and CDR2 LQKENI. Trimming stripped 2 bases from V and 6 bases from J, with 17 bases between. The CDR3 bases are TGTGCCAGCTCACCAGCTTCGATGGGGGCCGGTCAGCCCCAGCATTTT. Translation: CASSPASMGAGQPQHF.

CDR3 amino acids: CASKGSYEQYF. The CDR3 bases are TGTGCCAGCAAGGGCTCCTACGAGCAGTACTTC. This rearrangement joins TRBV6-5 to TRBJ2-7; D gene unclear. Trimming removed 7 bases from V and 0 bases from J, with 4 bases in between. The germline gives CDR1 MNHEY, CDR2 SVGAGI. The CDR3 spans 11 residues.

The chain combines TRBV12-3 or TRBV12-4 with TRBJ1-5; D not resolved. This CDR3 comprises 10 residues. Trimming stripped 7 bases from V and 11 bases from J, with 9 bases between. The CDR3 coding sequence is TGTGCCAGCACCCTACTCTCCCAGCATTTT. It encodes CASTLLSQHF.

The chain joins TRBV15 to TRBJ2-1; D unresolved. V lost 4 bases and J 0 bases, leaving 13 bases between the germline ends. CDR1 is LNHNV and CDR2 is YYDKDF in the germline V gene (reference sequence). The CDR3 length is 16 residues. In DNA form, the CDR3 reads TGTGCCACCAGCATTGCACTACCTAGCTCCTACAATGAGCAGTTCTTC. Protein sequence: CATSIALPSSYNEQFF.

This chain uses TRBV21-1 with TRBJ2-5; the DNA was not used to check the table's D call, TRBD1. TRBV21-1 is a pseudogene locus. This CDR3 is built from 14 residues. Here the CDR3 reads CASSNRDSQETQYF. The CDR3 DNA sequence: TGTGCCAGCAGCAACCGGGACAGTCAAGAGACCCAGTACTTC.

This clone came up a few times. The rearrangement joins TRBV15 to TRBJ2-1; 12 nucleotides match TRBD2. The J segment lost 7 bases and the V segment lost 5 bases, leaving 15 bases of the junction unmatched. The CDR3 runs to 18 residues. CDR1 is LNHNV and CDR2 is YYDKDF in the germline V gene (reference sequence). The CDR3 DNA sequence: TGTGCCACCAGCCCCCGTGGGGCTAGCGGGAGGGCGGGTAATGAGCAGTTCTTC. Its protein is CATSPRGASGRAGNEQFF.

The chain is built from TRBV5-4 and TRBJ2-5; no reliable D call. The CDR3 is 14 amino acids. Germline V lookup: CDR1 SGHNT, CDR2 YYREEE (reference sequence). V dropped 2 bases and J dropped 4 bases, with 12 bases sitting between them. Written as DNA, the CDR3 is TGTGCCAGCAGCTTAGACCCCTCCGGAGAGACCCAGTACTTC. Its translation is CASSLDPSGETQYF.

This rearrangement joins TRBV7-2 to TRBJ2-1, with no clear D. The CDR3 is 13 residues long. Trimming removed 5 bases at V and 4 bases at J, with 9 bases between. Germline CDR1 reads SGHTA; CDR2 reads FQGNSA. The DNA for the CDR3 is TGTGCCAGCAGCGCGAACAGTTACAATGAGCAGTTCTTC. This codes for CASSANSYNEQFF.

V is TRBV27 and J is TRBJ1-1; D gene ambiguous. The ends were cut back, 8 bases at V and 1 base at J, with 17 bases in the middle. The CDR3 is made up of 15 amino acids. The V gene's germline CDR1 is MNHEY and CDR2 SMNVEV (reference sequence). Here the CDR3 DNA reads TGTGCCAGCCACCCCGGGGTCCACCCGAACACTGAAGCTTTCTTT. This sequence encodes CASHPGVHPNTEAFF.

This clone was counted only a few times. In DNA form, the CDR3 reads TGTGCCAGCAGGGAGGACAGGGTTGAAGCTTTCTTT. Protein product: CASREDRVEAFF. The chain joins TRBV2 to TRBJ1-1, with 8 bases fitting TRBD1. CDR1 and CDR2 (germline): SNHLY, FYNNEI. V was clipped by 6 bases and J by 7 bases; unmatched bases: 4. The CDR3 runs 12 residues.

The V call is TRBV7-3, the J call TRBJ2-5; D not certain. The germline gives CDR1 SGHTA, CDR2 FQGTGA. The V and J ends lost 7 bases and 1 base respectively, with 22 bases between them. This CDR3 comprises 17 residues. CDR3 sequence (DNA): TGTGCCAGCATCATCCCGGACGAAGGCAGCCTCCAAGAGACCCAGTACTTC. Its translation is CASIIPDEGSLQETQYF.

This chain links TRBV5-6 with TRBJ2-4; D is perhaps TRBD2 (6 bases). Germline V lookup: CDR1 SGHDT, CDR2 YYEEEE. CDR3 length: 13 amino acids. V gave up 2 bases and J gave up 8 bases, with 11 bases separating them. The DNA of the CDR3 is TGTGCCAGCAGCTTCGGGGGAGTGGACATTCAGTACTTC. Translated, it gives CASSFGGVDIQYF. The variable domain in full, completed from reference TRBV5-6 and TRBJ2-4, reads DAGVTQSPTHLIKTRGQQVTLRCSPKSGHDTVSWYQQALGQGPQFIFQYYEEEERQRGNFPDRFSGHQFPNYSSELNVNALLLGDSALYLCASSFGGVDIQYFGAGTRLSVL.

This clone is a singleton in its sample. The J gene is TRBJ1-2, the V gene TRBV14; no definite D call. V was shortened by 0 bases and J by 2 bases, with 16 bases between the two germline ends. CDR1 SGHDN and CDR2 FVKESK come from the germline V gene. The CDR3 runs 17 residues. The CDR3 DNA sequence: TGTGCCAGCAGCCAAGACACGGGTTACCAGGTAAACTATGGCTACACCTTC. Amino acid sequence: CASSQDTGYQVNYGYTF.

The V and J genes are TRBV7-2 and TRBJ1-5, with D uncertain. Trimming shortened V by 5 bases and J by 7 bases, and 9 bases separated the two germline ends. Looked up from germline, CDR1 is SGHTA and CDR2 is FQGNSA. This CDR3 has 12 residues. DNA for the CDR3: TGTGCCAGCAGCCGGTACGGGCAGCCCCAGCATTTT. Amino acid sequence: CASSRYGQPQHF.

The chain carries TRBV5-1 and TRBJ2-5, with 7 positions matching TRBD1. V shed 0 bases and J 7 bases; nucleotides not matched to a gene: 9. This CDR3 is built from 15 residues. The germline V gene has CDR1 SGHRS and CDR2 YFSETQ. The CDR3 DNA follows: TGCGCCAGCAGCTTGGCCGGTACAGGGGCAGGGACCCAGTACTTC. Its protein is CASSLAGTGAGTQYF.

This sequence joins TRBV7-2 and TRBJ2-2; 7 bases are shared with TRBD2. The CDR3 length is 19 residues. Germline V gives CDR1 SGHTA, CDR2 FQGNSA. V gave up 5 bases and J gave up 4 bases; unmatched junction bases: 19. CDR3 amino acids: CASSARRFAGVWRTGELFF. In nucleotides, the CDR3 is TGTGCCAGCAGCGCTAGACGGTTTGCGGGAGTGTGGCGCACCGGGGAGCTGTTTTTT.

V is TRBV5-1 and J is TRBJ2-1; D gene uncertain. The CDR3 has 14 residues. The V end was cut by 7 bases, the J end by 5 bases, with 16 bases between. Germline CDR1 reads SGHRS; CDR2 reads YFSETQ. The DNA for the CDR3 is TGCGCCAGCTCCTCCCTTTACCTAAACAATGAGCAGTTCTTC. Protein sequence: CASSSLYLNNEQFF.

The chain employs TRBV7-9 and TRBJ1-2; D gene uncertain. In germline, CDR1 is SEHNR, CDR2 FQNEAQ (reference sequence). Trimming shortened V by 1 base and J by 8 bases, and 8 bases separated the two germline ends. This CDR3 is built from 12 residues. The CDR3 here is CASSLGRGGYTF. CDR3 DNA: TGTGCCAGCAGCTTAGGGCGCGGGGGCTACACCTTC.

This chain uses TRBV4-3 with TRBJ2-3; the D gene is possibly TRBD2 (6 bases). The CDR3 totals 14 residues. V lost 5 bases and J lost 3, with 12 bases in between. In germline, CDR1 is LGHNA, CDR2 YSLEER. CDR3 in amino acids: CASSLGGVTDTQYF. Here the CDR3 DNA reads TGCGCCAGCAGCTTAGGCGGGGTAACAGATACGCAGTATTTT.

The gene calls are TRBV6-5 and TRBJ1-2, with TRBD1 matching over 10 bases. V was pared by 6 bases and J by 3 bases, with 7 bases of the junction left unmatched. Germline V gene data show CDR1 as MNHEY and CDR2 as SVGAGI. There are 15 residues in the CDR3. The CDR3 sequence: CASSETGGIYYGYTF. Here the CDR3 DNA reads TGTGCCAGCAGCGAGACAGGGGGCATCTACTATGGCTACACCTTC.

The chain recombines TRBV5-1 with TRBJ2-5; 7 nucleotides agree with TRBD1. The ends lost 4 bases at V and 0 bases at J; junction bases unmatched: 3. This CDR3 has 14 residues. The germline V gene encodes CDR1 SGHRS and CDR2 YFSETQ. The CDR3 protein is CASSHGTDQETQYF. For the CDR3, the DNA is TGCGCCAGCAGCCACGGGACAGACCAAGAGACCCAGTACTTC.

The genes are TRBV6-2 or TRBV6-3 and TRBJ1-6; D may be TRBD1 (6 bases). Germline values: CDR1 MNHEY, CDR2 SVGEGT. The V end was cut by 2 bases, the J end by 7 bases, with 12 bases between. The CDR3 length is 15 residues. The CDR3 nucleotides read TGTGCCAGCAGTTACAGGGGGGCCGACAATTCACCCCTCCACTTT. It specifies CASSYRGADNSPLHF.

The chain employs TRBV9 and TRBJ2-1; a weak D match, TRBD1 (7 bases). V gave up 5 bases and J gave up 4 bases, with 22 bases separating them. The CDR3 spans 17 residues. Germline CDR1 is SGDLS and CDR2 is YYNGEE. Here the CDR3 DNA reads TGTGCCAGCAGTTTGGAGGGGGCCCAAATTGGTTACAATGAGCAGTTCTTC. Protein product: CASSLEGAQIGYNEQFF.

The gene calls are TRBV14 and TRBJ1-6; D call uncertain. CDR1 is SGHDN, CDR2 FVKESK, per germline. Between the trimmed V and J ends, which lost 0 bases and 8 bases, there was a span of 5 bases. This CDR3 is 13 amino acids long. This chain's CDR3 is CASSQDSDSPLHF. CDR3 coding DNA: TGTGCCAGCAGCCAAGACAGCGATTCACCCCTCCACTTT.